This T cell receptor beta chain was sequenced during a study of patients and donors after allogeneic stem cell transplantation. TCRdb redid the calling of the RT-PCR reads with MiXCR, one entry per CDR3 protein. The table lists approximately 140,000 distinct CDR3 sequences, about two fifths of them singletons. This clonotype was found a few times. The source of this sequence is a human donor who was either an allogeneic HSCT recipient or a stem cell or donor lymphocyte infusion donor (not recorded which). It is not recorded whose cells these are; they may come from a transplant donor. Specimen: blood, either unsorted or a sorted T cell fraction (not recorded which).

CDR3 region: CSAVSPRGVNSPLHF. For the CDR3, the DNA is TGCAGTGCTGTATCCCCGAGGGGCGTTAATTCACCCCTCCACTTT. The V and J genes are TRBV20-1 and TRBJ1-6; possible D gene TRBD1, 5 bases. This CDR3 has 15 residues. Germline V gives CDR1 DFQATT, CDR2 SNEGSKA (reference sequence). V was trimmed by 5 bases and J by 6 bases, leaving 17 bases between them.